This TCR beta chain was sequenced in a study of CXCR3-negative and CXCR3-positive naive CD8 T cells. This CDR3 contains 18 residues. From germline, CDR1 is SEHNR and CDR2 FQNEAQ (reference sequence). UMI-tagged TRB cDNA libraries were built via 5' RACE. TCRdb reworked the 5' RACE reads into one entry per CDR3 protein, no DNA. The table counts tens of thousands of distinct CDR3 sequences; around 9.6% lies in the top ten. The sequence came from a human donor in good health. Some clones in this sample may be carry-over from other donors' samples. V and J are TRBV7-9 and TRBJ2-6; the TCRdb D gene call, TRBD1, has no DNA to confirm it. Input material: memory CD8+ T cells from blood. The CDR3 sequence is CASSSSGTGGPGANVLTF.